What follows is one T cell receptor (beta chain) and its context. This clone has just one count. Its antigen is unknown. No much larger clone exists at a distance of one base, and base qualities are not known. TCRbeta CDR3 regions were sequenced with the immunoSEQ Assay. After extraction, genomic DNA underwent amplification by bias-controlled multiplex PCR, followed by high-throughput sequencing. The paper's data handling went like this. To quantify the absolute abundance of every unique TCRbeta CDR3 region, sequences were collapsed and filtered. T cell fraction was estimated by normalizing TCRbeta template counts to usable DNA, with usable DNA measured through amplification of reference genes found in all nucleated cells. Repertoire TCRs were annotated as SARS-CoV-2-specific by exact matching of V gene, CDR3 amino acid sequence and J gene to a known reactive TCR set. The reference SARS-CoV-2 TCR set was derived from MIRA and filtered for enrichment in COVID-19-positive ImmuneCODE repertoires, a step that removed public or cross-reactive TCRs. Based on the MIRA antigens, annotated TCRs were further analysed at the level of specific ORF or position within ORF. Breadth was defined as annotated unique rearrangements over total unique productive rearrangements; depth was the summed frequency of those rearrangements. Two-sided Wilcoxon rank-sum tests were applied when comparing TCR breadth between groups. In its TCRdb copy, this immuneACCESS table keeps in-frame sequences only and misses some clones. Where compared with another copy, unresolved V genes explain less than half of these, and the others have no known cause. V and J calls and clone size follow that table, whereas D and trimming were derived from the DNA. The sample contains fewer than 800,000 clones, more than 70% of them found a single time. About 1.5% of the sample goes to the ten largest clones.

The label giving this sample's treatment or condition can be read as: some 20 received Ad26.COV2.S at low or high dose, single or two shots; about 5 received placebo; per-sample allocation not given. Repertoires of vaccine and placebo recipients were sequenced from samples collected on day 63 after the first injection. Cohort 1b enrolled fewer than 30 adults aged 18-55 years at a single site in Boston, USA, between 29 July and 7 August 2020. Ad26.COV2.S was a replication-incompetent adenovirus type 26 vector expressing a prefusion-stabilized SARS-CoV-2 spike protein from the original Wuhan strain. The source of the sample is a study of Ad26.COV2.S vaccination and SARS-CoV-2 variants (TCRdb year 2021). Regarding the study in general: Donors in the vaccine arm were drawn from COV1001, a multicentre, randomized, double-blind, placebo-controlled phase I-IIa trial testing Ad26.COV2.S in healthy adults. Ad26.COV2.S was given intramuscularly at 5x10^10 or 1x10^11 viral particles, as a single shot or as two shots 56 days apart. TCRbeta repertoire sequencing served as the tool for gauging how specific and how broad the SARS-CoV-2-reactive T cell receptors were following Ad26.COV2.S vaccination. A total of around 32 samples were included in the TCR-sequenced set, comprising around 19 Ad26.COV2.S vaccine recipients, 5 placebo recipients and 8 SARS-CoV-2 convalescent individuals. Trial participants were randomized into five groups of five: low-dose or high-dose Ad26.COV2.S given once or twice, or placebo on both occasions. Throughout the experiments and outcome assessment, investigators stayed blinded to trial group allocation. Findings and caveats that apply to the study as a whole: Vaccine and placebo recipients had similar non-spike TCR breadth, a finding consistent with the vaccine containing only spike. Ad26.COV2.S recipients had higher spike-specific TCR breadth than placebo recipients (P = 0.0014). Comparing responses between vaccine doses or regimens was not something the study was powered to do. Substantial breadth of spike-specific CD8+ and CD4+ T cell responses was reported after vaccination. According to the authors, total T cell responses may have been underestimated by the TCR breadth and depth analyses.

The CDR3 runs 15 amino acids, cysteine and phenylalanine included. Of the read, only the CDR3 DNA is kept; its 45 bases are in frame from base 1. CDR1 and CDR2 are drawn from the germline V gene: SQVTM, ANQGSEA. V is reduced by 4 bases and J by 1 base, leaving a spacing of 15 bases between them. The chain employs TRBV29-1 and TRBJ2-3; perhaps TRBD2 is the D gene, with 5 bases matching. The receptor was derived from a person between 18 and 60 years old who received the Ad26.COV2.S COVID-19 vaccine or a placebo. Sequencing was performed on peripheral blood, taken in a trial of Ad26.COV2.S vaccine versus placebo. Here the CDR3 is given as CSVGGKWFGTDTQYF. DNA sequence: TGCAGCGTTGGAGGGAAGTGGTTCGGCACAGATACGCAGTATTTT.